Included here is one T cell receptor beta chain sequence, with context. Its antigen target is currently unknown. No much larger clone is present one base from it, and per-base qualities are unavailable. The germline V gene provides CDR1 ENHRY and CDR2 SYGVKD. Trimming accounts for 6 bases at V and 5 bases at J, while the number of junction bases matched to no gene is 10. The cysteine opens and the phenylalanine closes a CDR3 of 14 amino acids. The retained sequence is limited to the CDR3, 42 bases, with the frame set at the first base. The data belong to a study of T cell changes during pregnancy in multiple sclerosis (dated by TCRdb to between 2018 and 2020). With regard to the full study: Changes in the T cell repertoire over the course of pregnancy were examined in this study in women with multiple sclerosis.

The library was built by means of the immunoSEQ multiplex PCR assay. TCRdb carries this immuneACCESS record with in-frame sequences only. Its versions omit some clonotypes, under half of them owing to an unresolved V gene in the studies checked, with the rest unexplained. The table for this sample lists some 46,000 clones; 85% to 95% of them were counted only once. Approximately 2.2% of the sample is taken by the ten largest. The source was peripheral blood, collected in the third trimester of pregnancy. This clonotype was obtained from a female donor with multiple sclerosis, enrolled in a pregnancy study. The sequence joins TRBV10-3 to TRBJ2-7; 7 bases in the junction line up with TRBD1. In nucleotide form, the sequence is TGTGCCATCAGAGACGGGACAGTTGGGGACGAGCAGTACTTC. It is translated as CAIRDGTVGDEQYF.